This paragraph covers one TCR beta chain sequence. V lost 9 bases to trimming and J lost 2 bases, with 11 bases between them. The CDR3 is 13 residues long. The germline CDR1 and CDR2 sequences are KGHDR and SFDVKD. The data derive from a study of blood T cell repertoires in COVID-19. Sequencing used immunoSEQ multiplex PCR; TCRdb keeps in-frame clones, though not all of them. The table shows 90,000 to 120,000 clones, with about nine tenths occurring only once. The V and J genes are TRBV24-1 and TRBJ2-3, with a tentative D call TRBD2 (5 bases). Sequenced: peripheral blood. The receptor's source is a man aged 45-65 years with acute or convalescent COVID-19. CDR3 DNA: TGTGCCACCCGGGAACAGAACACAGATACGCAGTATTTT. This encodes CATREQNTDTQYF.